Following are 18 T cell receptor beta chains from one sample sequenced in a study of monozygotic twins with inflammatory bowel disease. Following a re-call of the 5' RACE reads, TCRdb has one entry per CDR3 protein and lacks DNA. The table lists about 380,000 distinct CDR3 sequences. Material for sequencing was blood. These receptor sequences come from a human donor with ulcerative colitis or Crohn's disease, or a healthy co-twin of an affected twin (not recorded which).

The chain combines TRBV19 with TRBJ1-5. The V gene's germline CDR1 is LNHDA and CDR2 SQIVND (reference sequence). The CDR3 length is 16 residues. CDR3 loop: CASSIGRRAAVQPQHF.

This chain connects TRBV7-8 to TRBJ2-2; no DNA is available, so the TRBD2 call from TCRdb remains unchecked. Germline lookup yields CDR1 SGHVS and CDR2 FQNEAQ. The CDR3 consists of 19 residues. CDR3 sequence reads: CASSLVKASGALGTGELFF.

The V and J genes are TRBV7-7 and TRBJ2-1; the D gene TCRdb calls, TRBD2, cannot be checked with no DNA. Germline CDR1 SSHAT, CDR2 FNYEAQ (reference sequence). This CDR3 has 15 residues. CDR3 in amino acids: CASSSSPGTHNEQFF.

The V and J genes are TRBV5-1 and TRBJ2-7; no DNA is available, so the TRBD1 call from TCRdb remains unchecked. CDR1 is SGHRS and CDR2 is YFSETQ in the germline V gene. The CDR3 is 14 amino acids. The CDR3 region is CASSAGDRTYEQYF.

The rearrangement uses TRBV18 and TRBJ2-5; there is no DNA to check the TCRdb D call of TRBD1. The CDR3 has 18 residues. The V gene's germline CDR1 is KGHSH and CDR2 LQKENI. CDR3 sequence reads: CASSPPGPRAQRQETQYF. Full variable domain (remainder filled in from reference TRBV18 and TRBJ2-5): NAGVMQNPRHLVRRRGQEARLRCSPMKGHSHVYWYRQLPEEGLKFMVYLQKENIIDESGMPKERFSAEFPKEGPSILRIQQVVRGDSAAYFCASSPPGPRAQRQETQYFGPGTRLLVL.

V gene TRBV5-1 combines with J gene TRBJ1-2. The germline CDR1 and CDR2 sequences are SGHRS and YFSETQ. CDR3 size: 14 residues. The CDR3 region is CASSLVSGLNGYTF.

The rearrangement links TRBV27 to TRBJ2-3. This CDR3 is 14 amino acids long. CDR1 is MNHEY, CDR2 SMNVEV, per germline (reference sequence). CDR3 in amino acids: CASSSLLYPDTQYF.

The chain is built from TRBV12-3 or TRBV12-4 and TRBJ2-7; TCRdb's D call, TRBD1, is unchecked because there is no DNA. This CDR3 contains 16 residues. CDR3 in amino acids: CASSLGEGAVSYEQYF.

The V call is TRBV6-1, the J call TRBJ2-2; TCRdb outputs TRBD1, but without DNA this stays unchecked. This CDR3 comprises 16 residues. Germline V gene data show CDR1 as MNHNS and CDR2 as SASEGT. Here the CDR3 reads CASRRPGQGNTGELFF.

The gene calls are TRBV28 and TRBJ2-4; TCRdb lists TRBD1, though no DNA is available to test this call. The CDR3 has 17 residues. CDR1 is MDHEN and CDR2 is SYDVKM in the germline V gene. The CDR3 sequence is CASMFLTPGQGRNIQYF.

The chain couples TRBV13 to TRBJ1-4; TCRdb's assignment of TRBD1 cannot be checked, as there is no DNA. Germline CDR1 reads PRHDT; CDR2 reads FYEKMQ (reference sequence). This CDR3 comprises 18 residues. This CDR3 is CASSQKAGTPATNEKLFF.

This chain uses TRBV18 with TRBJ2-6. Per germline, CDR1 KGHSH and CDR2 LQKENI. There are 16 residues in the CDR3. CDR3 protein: CASSPLAGSGANVLTF.

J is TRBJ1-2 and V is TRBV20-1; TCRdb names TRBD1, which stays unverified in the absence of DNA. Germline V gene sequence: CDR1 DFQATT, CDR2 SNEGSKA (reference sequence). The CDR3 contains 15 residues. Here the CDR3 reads CSARDDWDPMEGYTF.

This CDR3 reads CASSRLGTGWDEQYF. The chain employs TRBV11-2 and TRBJ2-7; with no DNA, the TCRdb D assignment of TRBD1 cannot be verified. CDR3 length: 15 amino acids. Germline CDR1 SGHAT, CDR2 FQNNGV. The variable domain in full, completed from reference TRBV11-2 and TRBJ2-7, reads EAGVAQSPRYKIIEKRQSVAFWCNPISGHATLYWYQQILGQGPKLLIQFQNNGVVDDSQLPKDRFSAERLKGVDSTLKIQPAKLEDSAVYLCASSRLGTGWDEQYFGPGTRLTVT.

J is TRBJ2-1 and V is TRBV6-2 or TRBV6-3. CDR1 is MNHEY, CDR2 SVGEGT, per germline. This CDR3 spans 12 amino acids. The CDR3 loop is CASKPDYNEQFF.

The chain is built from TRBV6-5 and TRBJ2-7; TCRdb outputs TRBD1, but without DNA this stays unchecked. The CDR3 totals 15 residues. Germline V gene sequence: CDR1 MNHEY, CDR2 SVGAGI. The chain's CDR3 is CASSYADSPSYEQYF.

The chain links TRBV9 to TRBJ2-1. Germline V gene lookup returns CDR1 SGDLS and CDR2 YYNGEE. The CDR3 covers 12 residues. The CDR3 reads CASSVLENEQFF.

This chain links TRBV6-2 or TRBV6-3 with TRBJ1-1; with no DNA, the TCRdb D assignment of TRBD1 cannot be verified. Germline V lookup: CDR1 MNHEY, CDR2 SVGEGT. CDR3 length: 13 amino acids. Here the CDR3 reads CASSSHRETEAFF.